This T cell receptor beta chain was sequenced during a study of shared clonotypes between healthy human individuals. Background on the study: Per-donor plates numbered three CD4 naive, three CD4 memory, two CD8 naive and one CD8 memory.

Sequencing used immunoSEQ multiplex PCR; TCRdb keeps in-frame clones, though not all of them. The data contain 850,000 to 1,100,000 clones, roughly 77% of them singletons. Germline V gives CDR1 DFQATT, CDR2 SNEGSKA (reference sequence). The length of the CDR3 is 11 residues. The gene calls are TRBV20-1 and TRBJ1-1; no clear D gene. The sequence came from a man aged 18 to 29 in good health. Some clones in this sample may be carry-over from other donors' samples. Sequencing used memory CD4+ T cells from PBMCs. Noted subset: CD45RA-negative fraction. The CDR3 is CRQRLNTEAFF. As DNA, the CDR3 is TGCAGGCAGAGACTGAACACTGAAGCTTTCTTT.